Below, one TCR beta chain is given with its context. Its specificity is unknown. The entry originates in a study of response to subunit inactivated influenza vaccine. TCRdb re-called the RT-PCR reads with MiXCR, one entry per CDR3 protein. Counted here are about 800,000 distinct CDR3 sequences, 21% occurring once; the ten biggest clones make up roughly 10%. Study-level points and caveats: That few new T cells are recruited by each seasonal influenza vaccination was the authors' suggestion.

The CDR3 spans 13 residues. V lost 4 bases to trimming and J lost 4 bases, with 14 bases between them. Germline CDR1 is DFQATT and CDR2 is SNEGSKA (reference sequence). V and J are TRBV20-1 and TRBJ2-7; D remains unclear. The sequenced sample was PBMCs from blood, obtained 4 to 6 days after vaccination. The TCR originated in a man aged 45-65 years who received an inactivated influenza vaccine. CDR3 bases: TGCAGTGCTAACGACCTGGACGATTACGAGCAGTACTTC. Its protein is CSANDLDDYEQYF.